This T cell receptor (delta chain) was sequenced during a study of gamma-delta T cells after stem cell transplantation. TCRdb redid clone calling on the RT-PCR reads using CATT. This repertoire shows about 850 delta-chain clones, roughly 2.8% found once; its top ten account for 55% to 60%. V lost 0 bases, J lost 0 bases, and 10 bases stayed unmatched. Germline V gene data show CDR1 as GEAIGNYY and CDR2 as EKD. The CDR3 covers 18 residues. Turning to this clone: The amino acid sequence in TCRdb belongs to a much larger clone and departs from this DNA's translation at residue 6, likely a sequencing read error; the sequence shown is translated from the DNA.

This TCR derives from a human donor. It is not recorded whose cells these are; they may come from a transplant donor. The chain is built from TRDV2 and TRDJ1; 9 nucleotides line up with TRDD3. The sequenced sample consisted of gamma-delta T cells. The CDR3 DNA sequence: TGTGCCTGTGACACCCCACTGGGGGACCGAGATTACACCGATAAACTCATCTTT. Its protein is CACDTPLGDRDYTDKLIF.